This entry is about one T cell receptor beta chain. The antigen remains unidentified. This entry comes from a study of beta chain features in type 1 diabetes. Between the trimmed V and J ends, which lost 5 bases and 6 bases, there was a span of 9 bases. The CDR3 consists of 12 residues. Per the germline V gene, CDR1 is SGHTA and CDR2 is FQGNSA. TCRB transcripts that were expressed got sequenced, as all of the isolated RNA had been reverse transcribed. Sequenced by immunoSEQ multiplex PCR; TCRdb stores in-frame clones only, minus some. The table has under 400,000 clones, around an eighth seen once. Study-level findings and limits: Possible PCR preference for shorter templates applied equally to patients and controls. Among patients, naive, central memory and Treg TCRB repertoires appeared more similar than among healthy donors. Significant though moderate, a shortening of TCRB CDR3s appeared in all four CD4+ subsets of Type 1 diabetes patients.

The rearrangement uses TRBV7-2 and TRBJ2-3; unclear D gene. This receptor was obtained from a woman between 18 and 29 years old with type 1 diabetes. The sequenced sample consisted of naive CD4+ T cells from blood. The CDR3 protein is CASSPFLDTQYF. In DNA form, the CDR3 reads TGTGCCAGCAGCCCCTTTTTGGATACGCAGTATTTT.